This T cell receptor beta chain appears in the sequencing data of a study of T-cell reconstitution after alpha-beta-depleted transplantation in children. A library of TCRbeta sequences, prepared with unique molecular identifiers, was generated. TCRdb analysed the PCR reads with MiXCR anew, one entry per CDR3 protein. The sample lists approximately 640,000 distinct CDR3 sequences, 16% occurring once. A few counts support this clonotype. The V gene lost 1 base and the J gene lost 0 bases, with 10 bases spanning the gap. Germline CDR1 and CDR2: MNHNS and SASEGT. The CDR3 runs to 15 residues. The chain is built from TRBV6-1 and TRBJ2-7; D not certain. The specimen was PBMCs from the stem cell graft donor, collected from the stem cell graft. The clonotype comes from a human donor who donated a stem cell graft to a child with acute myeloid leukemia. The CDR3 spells CASSEGGRRSYEQYF. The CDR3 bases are TGTGCCAGCAGTGAAGGAGGCAGGCGCTCCTACGAGCAGTACTTC.